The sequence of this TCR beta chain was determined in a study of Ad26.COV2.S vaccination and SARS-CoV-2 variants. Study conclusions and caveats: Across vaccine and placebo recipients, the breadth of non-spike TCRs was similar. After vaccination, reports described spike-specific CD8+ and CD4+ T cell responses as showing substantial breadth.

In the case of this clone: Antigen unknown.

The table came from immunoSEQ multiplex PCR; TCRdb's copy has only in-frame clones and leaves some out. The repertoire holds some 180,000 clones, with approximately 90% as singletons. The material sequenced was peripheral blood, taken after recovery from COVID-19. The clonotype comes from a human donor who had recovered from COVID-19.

The CDR3 spells CASHVLRNQPQHF. In nucleotides, the CDR3 is TGTGCCAGTCATGTTTTGAGGAATCAGCCCCAGCATTTT. The V and J genes are TRBV28 and TRBJ1-5, with D uncertain. Between the trimmed V and J ends, which lost 9 bases and 4 bases, there was a span of 13 bases. The germline V gene has CDR1 MDHEN and CDR2 SYDVKM. The CDR3 runs to 13 residues.